A selection of T cell receptor beta chains follows, all from one sample in a study of T-cell memory formation after mild COVID-19. TCRdb itself ran the 5' RACE reads through MiXCR, one entry per CDR3 protein. The sample holds about 310,000 distinct CDR3 sequences; about 15% are singletons and the top ten take roughly 23%. Sequencing was carried out using PBMCs or a T cell subset sorted from them (not recorded which). These receptors were obtained from a man younger than 35 who had mild COVID-19 (a few samples of this study predate the infection). Cell type and time point are not known. CDR3s include the opening cysteine and the closing phenylalanine or tryptophan. The D gene is left open where the match is weak. Where a row states a size, it is once, few, many or the class of an expanded clone; other rows omit it.

>TRBV6-6|NA|TRBJ2-7|TRBD2
TGTGCCAGCAGTTACTGTAGCGGGGGGGCCTGCGAGCAGTACTTC
CASSYCSGGACEQYF
>TRBV12-3/TRBV12-4|many|TRBJ1-1|NA
TGTGCCAGCACCGGAACAGGGTTGGACACTGAAGCTTTCTTT
CASTGTGLDTEAFF
>TRBV20-1|few|TRBJ2-2|TRBD1
TGCAGTGCTAAGGACAGGGGGCGGACCGGGGAGCTGTTTTTT
CSAKDRGRTGELFF
>TRBV5-1|few|TRBJ1-1|NA
TGCGCCAGCAGCCAGAACGGGATGAACACTGAAGCTTTCTTT
CASSQNGMNTEAFF
>TRBV20-1|few|TRBJ2-3|NA
TGCAGTGCTTCTCGGGGGCCTGAGAGCACAGATACGCAGTATTTT
CSASRGPESTDTQYF
>TRBV7-2|many|TRBJ2-1|TRBD2
TGTGCCAGCAGCTCGGGACTAGGGGTTGATGAGCAGTTCTTC
CASSSGLGVDEQFF
>TRBV5-1|many|TRBJ2-6|NA
TGCGCCAGCAGCCCTGAAGGGAGGAGTGGAGCCAACGTCCTGACTTTC
CASSPEGRSGANVLTF
>TRBV10-3|few|TRBJ2-1|NA
TGTGCCATCAGTGAGATGACAGCAGGTACCGGGCAGTTCTTC
CAISEMTAGTGQFF
>TRBV5-1|few|TRBJ2-5|NA
TGCGCCAGCGGACGAGGGTCACAGGAGGAGACCCAGTACTTC
CASGRGSQEETQYF
>TRBV10-2|NA|TRBJ1-1|NA
TGCGCCAGCATGATGACGGATAACACTGAAGCTTTCTTT
CASMMTDNTEAFF
>TRBV14|once|TRBJ2-2|NA
TGTGCCAGCACCCCCGGCGGGGAGCTGTTTTTT
CASTPGGELFF
>TRBV10-2|few|TRBJ2-3|NA
TGCGCCAGCACGGCCGGGGACACGCAGTATTTT
CASTAGDTQYF
>TRBV7-9|NA|TRBJ2-5|NA
TGTGCCAGCAGCTTTCCCCTGGGATTAGAGACCCAGTACTTC
CASSFPLGLETQYF
>TRBV28|few|TRBJ1-2|NA
TGTGCCATTTACCCCTCGGGCTATGGCTACACCTTC
CAIYPSGYGYTF
>TRBV5-8|few|TRBJ2-1|NA
TGTGCCAGCTCGGCAGAGCAGTTCTTC
CASSAEQFF
>TRBV9|NA|TRBJ2-3|TRBD2
TGTGCCAGCAGCGTAGTACCTAGCGGGGGCACAGATACGCAGTATTTT
CASSVVPSGGTDTQYF
>TRBV20-1|many|TRBJ1-1|NA
TGCAGTGCTAGAGTCCAAGGGATGAACACTGAAGCTTTCTTT
CSARVQGMNTEAFF
>TRBV9|many|TRBJ2-3|TRBD1
TGTGCCAGCAGCGCCACCGGGACAGTATCTCTGGTCACAGATACGCAGTATTTT
CASSATGTVSLVTDTQYF
>TRBV7-2|few|TRBJ2-4|NA
TGTGCCAGCAGCTTAGTAGGTCTAGCCAAAAACATTCAGTACTTC
CASSLVGLAKNIQYF
>TRBV4-1|NA|TRBJ2-4|NA
TGCGCCAGCAGCCAAGAGCTAGCGCGAGCCAAAAACATTCAGTACTTC
CASSQELARAKNIQYF
>TRBV5-1|many|TRBJ2-3|TRBD2
TGCGCCAGCAGCGACAATAGCGGGGGGGTCACAGATACGCAGTATTTT
CASSDNSGGVTDTQYF
>TRBV6-6|NA|TRBJ2-7|NA
TGTGCCAGCAGTGTTCCACCCCCTTTAAGCTCCTACGAGCAGTACTTC
CASSVPPPLSSYEQYF
>TRBV4-2|NA|TRBJ2-3|TRBD1
TGTGCCAGCAGCCGCGTCCGGGACAGTCGCACAGATACGCAGTATTTT
CASSRVRDSRTDTQYF
>TRBV9|NA|TRBJ2-2|NA
TGTGCCAGCAGCGCAGCAGGGTGGACGAACACCGGGGAGCTGTTTTTT
CASSAAGWTNTGELFF